One sample yielded the 20 T cell receptor beta chains listed below, sequenced in a study of cytomegalovirus exposure and HLA in healthy donors. The PCR employed 60 Vbeta primers together with 13 Jbeta primers. TCRdb's table, derived via immunoSEQ multiplex PCR, lists solely in-frame clones and lacks some. The sample carries about 59,000 clones, roughly four fifths recorded once. The sequenced sample was PBMCs. Receptor source: a human donor in good health.

The chain carries TRBV6-5 and TRBJ2-3, with 8 bases fitting TRBD1. Trimming removed 5 bases from V and 5 bases from J; junction bases left unmatched: 6. The CDR3 is 14 residues long. Germline-derived CDR1 and CDR2 are MNHEY and SVGAGI. CDR3 in DNA: TGTGCCAGCAGTGGACAGGGTCAAGGAGATACGCAGTATTTT. This translates into CASSGQGQGDTQYF.

The rearrangement uses TRBV18 and TRBJ2-5; 8 bases agree with TRBD1. The CDR3 is 18 amino acids. CDR1 is KGHSH, CDR2 LQKENI, per germline. V was clipped by 4 bases and J by 5 bases; unmatched bases: 18. CDR3 nucleotides: TGTGCCAGCTCACTCTGGACAGGGAAGGGGAGTGATCGGGAGACCCAGTACTTC. As protein: CASSLWTGKGSDRETQYF. The full variable domain, rest sourced from reference TRBV18 and TRBJ2-5, is NAGVMQNPRHLVRRRGQEARLRCSPMKGHSHVYWYRQLPEEGLKFMVYLQKENIIDESGMPKERFSAEFPKEGPSILRIQQVVRGDSAAYFCASSLWTGKGSDRETQYFGPGTRLLVL.

The chain has TRBV27 and TRBJ1-2; TRBD1 matches 11 bases. This CDR3 contains 15 residues. Per germline, CDR1 MNHEY and CDR2 SMNVEV (reference sequence). V shed 4 bases and J 2 bases; nucleotides not matched to a gene: 3. CDR3 coding DNA: TGTGCCAGCAGTTGGGGGACAGGGGGGAACTATGGCTACACCTTC. Its protein product is CASSWGTGGNYGYTF.

The chain is built from TRBV11-2 and TRBJ1-1, with D perhaps matching TRBD1 (6 bases). The CDR3 has 15 amino acids. The V gene's germline CDR1 is SGHAT and CDR2 FQNNGV. The ends were cut back, 5 bases at V and 6 bases at J, with 19 bases in the middle. CDR3 bases: TGTGCCAGCAGCCCTAGTTCGGGGGGGCTGGCTGAAGCTTTCTTT. Translating gives CASSPSSGGLAEAFF.

CDR3 in amino acids: CASSFSNSPLHF. CDR3 nucleotide sequence: TGTGCCAGCAGCTTCTCTAATTCACCCCTCCACTTT. V usage is TRBV7-2 and J usage is TRBJ1-6, with D hard to call. CDR3 length: 12 amino acids. V was trimmed by 3 bases and J by 6 bases, leaving 3 bases between them. Germline V gene data show CDR1 as SGHTA and CDR2 as FQGNSA.

The genes are TRBV19 and TRBJ1-2; D is ambiguous. Trimming removed 5 bases at V and 7 bases at J, with 17 bases between. CDR1 LNHDA and CDR2 SQIVND come from the germline V gene (reference sequence). The CDR3 sequence is 14 residues long. CDR3 amino acids: CASSVYPMPSGYTF. The CDR3 nucleotides read TGTGCCAGTAGTGTCTACCCGATGCCTAGTGGCTACACCTTC.

The V gene is TRBV6-5, the J gene TRBJ2-1, with D perhaps matching TRBD2 (5 bases). Between the trimmed V and J ends, which lost 2 bases and 1 base, there was a span of 9 bases. Germline values: CDR1 MNHEY, CDR2 SVGAGI. The CDR3 extends over 15 amino acids. The CDR3: CASSYEVASYNEQFF. CDR3 coding DNA: TGTGCCAGCAGTTACGAAGTAGCGTCCTACAATGAGCAGTTCTTC.

This clone has more than one count but fewer than ten. The genes are TRBV7-9 and TRBJ1-4; weak D call: TRBD1 (6 bases). The CDR3 is 15 amino acids. Germline V CDR1 and CDR2: SEHNR, FQNEAQ (reference sequence). V lost 2 bases to trimming and J lost 6 bases, with 13 bases between them. CDR3 bases: TGTGCCAGCAGCTTATTGGGGGCGCGGGATGAAAAACTGTTTTTT. Protein sequence: CASSLLGARDEKLFF.

This chain joins TRBV18 and TRBJ2-5; D is perhaps TRBD2 (6 bases). The CDR3 is 14 amino acids. CDR1 and CDR2 from the germline V gene are KGHSH and LQKENI. The V and J ends lost 0 bases and 6 bases respectively, with 11 bases between them. The CDR3: CASSPPAGPQTQYF. DNA for the CDR3: TGTGCCAGCTCACCACCGGCGGGGCCCCAGACCCAGTACTTC.

The J gene is TRBJ2-1, the V gene TRBV9; TRBD1 is a possible D gene (6 bases). Between the trimmed V and J ends, which lost 3 bases and 3 bases, there was a span of 16 bases. The CDR3 consists of 16 residues. Germline CDR1 SGDLS, CDR2 YYNGEE. In DNA, the CDR3 is TGTGCCAGCAGCGGTTCATTGGGACAAGTCTACAATGAGCAGTTCTTC. Protein: CASSGSLGQVYNEQFF.

The chain carries TRBV7-8 and TRBJ1-5; 12 positions agree with TRBD1. Germline values: CDR1 SGHVS, CDR2 FQNEAQ. The CDR3 length is 19 residues. The V segment lost 5 bases and the J segment 4 bases; nucleotides outside the gene matches: 15. The CDR3 sequence is CASSPPLRDRGRGNQPQHF. The CDR3 DNA reads as TGTGCCAGCAGCCCCCCTTTGCGGGACAGGGGGCGAGGGAATCAGCCCCAGCATTTT.

The V and J genes are TRBV28 and TRBJ1-3; no reliable D call. The CDR3 totals 14 residues. V dropped 2 bases and J dropped 7 bases, with 12 bases sitting between them. CDR1 MDHEN and CDR2 SYDVKM come from the germline V gene. In DNA form, the CDR3 reads TGTGCCAGCAGTTTAGTGGAGGGAGCGAACACCATATATTTT. This codes for CASSLVEGANTIYF.

The table lists this clone with a few counts. The chain links TRBV5-6 to TRBJ1-5, with 9 bases aligning to TRBD1. Unmatched junction bases numbered 1, after V lost 2 bases and J lost 4 bases. CDR1 and CDR2 (germline): SGHDT, YYEEEE. The CDR3 length is 14 residues. CDR3 nucleotides: TGTGCCAGCAGCTTCGGGACAGGGAATCAGCCCCAGCATTTT. It is translated as CASSFGTGNQPQHF.

This chain uses TRBV6-5 with TRBJ2-3; 9 positions match TRBD2. The CDR3 contains 14 residues. V gave up 6 bases and J gave up 9 bases; unmatched junction bases: 10. Germline CDR1 MNHEY, CDR2 SVGAGI. The CDR3 DNA sequence: TGTGCCAGCAGAAGGGGACTAGCCTCTGGGACGCAGTATTTT. It specifies CASRRGLASGTQYF.

The genes are TRBV7-2 and TRBJ2-7, with 7 bases fitting TRBD2. V trimming: 1 base; J trimming: 3 bases; junction bases outside the gene matches: 6. CDR3 length: 15 residues. Germline CDR1 reads SGHTA; CDR2 reads FQGNSA. CDR3 coding DNA: TGTGCCAGCAGCTTAGACGGGACTAACGGCTACGAGCAGTACTTC. Translation: CASSLDGTNGYEQYF.

CDR3 in amino acids: CASSYFRGSNTGELFF. The CDR3 region has the DNA TGTGCCAGCAGTTATTTCAGGGGATCAAACACCGGGGAGCTGTTTTTT. This chain links TRBV6-5 with TRBJ2-2; D may be TRBD1 (6 bases). The germline V gene has CDR1 MNHEY and CDR2 SVGAGI. V shed 3 bases and J shed 2 bases, with 13 bases lying between them. The length of the CDR3 is 16 residues.

This chain joins TRBV29-1 and TRBJ2-3; TRBD2 matches 14 bases. This CDR3 region has 21 residues. V lost 6 bases to trimming and J lost 3 bases; unmatched junction nucleotides: 23. Per germline, CDR1 SQVTM and CDR2 ANQGSEA. The DNA of the CDR3 is TGCAGCGTCCCCCCCCGACTAGCGGGAGGGCTTGAGTGCTTGTGGACAGATACGCAGTATTTT. It translates to CSVPPRLAGGLECLWTDTQYF.

This chain links TRBV28 with TRBJ2-1; 10 bases match TRBD2. Germline values: CDR1 MDHEN, CDR2 SYDVKM. The V segment lost 3 bases and the J segment 4 bases; nucleotides outside the gene matches: 9. CDR3 length: 17 residues. The CDR3 DNA reads TGTGCCAGCAGTTTCTGGACAGCGGGAGGGCGGTACAATGAGCAGTTCTTC. It yields the protein CASSFWTAGGRYNEQFF.

The chain employs TRBV7-8 and TRBJ2-7; D gene uncertain. The length of the CDR3 is 15 residues. The V end was cut by 3 bases, the J end by 2 bases, with 14 bases between. From germline, CDR1 is SGHVS and CDR2 FQNEAQ. The CDR3 here is CASSLVMVQTYEQYF. The CDR3 bases are TGTGCCAGCAGCTTGGTCATGGTTCAGACCTACGAGCAGTACTTC.

This clone was observed a few times. The rearrangement uses TRBV5-1 and TRBJ2-5; the D gene is possibly TRBD2 (6 bases). The CDR3 extends over 18 amino acids. Trimming pared 4 bases from V and 1 base from J, leaving 23 bases between. CDR1 SGHRS and CDR2 YFSETQ come from the germline V gene. The CDR3 DNA sequence: TGCGCCAGCAGCGTGAGAAGAGGGTGGGAGGAGCCCCAAGAGACCCAGTACTTC. Protein product: CASSVRRGWEEPQETQYF.